The 21 T cell receptor beta chains below come from one sample, sequenced in a study of shared clonotypes between healthy human individuals. The table came from immunoSEQ multiplex PCR; TCRdb's copy has only in-frame clones and leaves some out. The sample contains around 1.6 million clones, approximately 98% of which appear only once. The material sequenced was naive CD4+ T cells sorted from blood. As for subset: CD45RA+ positively selected. The receptor set was obtained from a man younger than 40 in good health.

This chain connects TRBV6-5 to TRBJ2-7; D ambiguous. Germline lookup yields CDR1 MNHEY and CDR2 SVGAGI. The CDR3 length is 15 residues. Trimming cost V 7 bases and J 0 bases, with 16 bases left between them. The CDR3 sequence is CASTAPGSLSYEQYF. DNA for the CDR3: TGTGCCAGCACCGCCCCGGGCAGTCTCTCCTACGAGCAGTACTTC.

This chain joins TRBV5-6 and TRBJ2-5; a weak D match, TRBD1 (6 bases). This CDR3 is 13 amino acids long. The germline V gene has CDR1 SGHDT and CDR2 YYEEEE. V was trimmed by 2 bases and J by 5 bases, leaving 10 bases between them. CDR3 in DNA: TGTGCCAGCAGCTTACAGGGTTTGGAGACCCAGTACTTC. Its protein product is CASSLQGLETQYF.

The sample holds a few counts of this clone. This chain uses TRBV2 with TRBJ2-5; 12 positions match TRBD1. With 3 bases clipped from V and 5 bases from J, the junction kept 7 bases outside the gene matches. This CDR3 spans 16 amino acids. Germline V gene lookup returns CDR1 SNHLY and CDR2 FYNNEI. The CDR3 region is CASSELGQGAGETQYF. The CDR3 nucleotides read TGTGCCAGCAGTGAGCTGGGACAGGGGGCTGGGGAGACCCAGTACTTC.

The chain joins TRBV27 to TRBJ1-2; 8 bases are a match to TRBD1. CDR3 size: 19 residues. The trim removed 0 bases at V and 4 bases at J, leaving 16 bases unmatched. The germline CDR1 and CDR2 sequences are MNHEY and SMNVEV (reference sequence). The CDR3: CASSLSAGTGWGRPYGYTF. The CDR3 DNA sequence: TGTGCCAGCAGTTTATCAGCCGGGACAGGATGGGGCCGCCCCTATGGCTACACCTTC.

On this clone itself: Other DNA sequences in this specimen translate into the identical CDR3. The J gene is TRBJ2-7, the V gene TRBV18; TRBD2 matches at 9 bases. CDR1 is KGHSH and CDR2 is LQKENI in the germline V gene. V lost 3 bases and J lost 4; bases outside the gene matches: 4. This CDR3 region has 14 residues. CDR3 sequence: CASSPGGRGYEQYF. In nucleotides, the CDR3 is TGTGCCAGCTCACCTGGCGGGAGGGGGTACGAGCAGTACTTC.

The chain combines TRBV29-1 with TRBJ2-1, with TRBD2 as a possible D gene (5 bases). V was shortened by 6 bases and J by 1 base, with 10 bases between the two germline ends. This CDR3 has 13 residues. CDR1 and CDR2 (germline): SQVTM, ANQGSEA. In DNA, the CDR3 is TGCAGCGTAACTAGTGTATCCTACAATGAGCAGTTCTTC. Translated, it gives CSVTSVSYNEQFF.

As for this clone: The sample contains more than one DNA sequence encoding this CDR3. V usage is TRBV5-1 and J usage is TRBJ2-2; 7 bases match TRBD1. The CDR3 is 15 amino acids. Germline CDR1 SGHRS, CDR2 YFSETQ. V shed 3 bases, J shed 5 bases, and the junction held 7 bases outside the gene matches. The CDR3 DNA reads as TGCGCCAGCAGCTCGGGCACAGGGGTAACCGGGGAGCTGTTTTTT. It specifies CASSSGTGVTGELFF. Filled out from reference TRBV5-1 and TRBJ2-2, the complete variable domain reads KAGVTQTPRYLIKTRGQQVTLSCSPISGHRSVSWYQQTPGQGLQFLFEYFSETQRNKGNFPGRFSGRQFSNSRSEMNVSTLELGDSALYLCASSSGTGVTGELFFGEGSRLTVL.

This rearrangement joins TRBV11-2 to TRBJ1-1; 10 nucleotides line up with TRBD1. V lost 5 bases, J lost 1 base, and 10 bases stayed unmatched. Germline CDR1 SGHAT, CDR2 FQNNGV. This CDR3 is built from 17 residues. CDR3 region: CASSSFWGQGPNTEAFF. The CDR3 DNA reads TGTGCCAGCAGCAGCTTTTGGGGACAGGGGCCGAACACTGAAGCTTTCTTT. Variable domain in full (rest from reference TRBV11-2 and TRBJ1-1): EAGVAQSPRYKIIEKRQSVAFWCNPISGHATLYWYQQILGQGPKLLIQFQNNGVVDDSQLPKDRFSAERLKGVDSTLKIQPAKLEDSAVYLCASSSFWGQGPNTEAFFGQGTRLTVV.

V gene TRBV6-5 combines with J gene TRBJ2-7, with D perhaps matching TRBD2 (6 bases). CDR1 is MNHEY and CDR2 is SVGAGI in the germline V gene. This CDR3 contains 15 residues. V lost 5 bases to trimming and J lost 1 base, with 15 bases between them. The CDR3 protein is CASSPGVSISYEQYF. Written as DNA, the CDR3 is TGTGCCAGCAGTCCGGGGGTATCTATTTCCTACGAGCAGTACTTC.

V usage is TRBV5-1 and J usage is TRBJ1-5; D perhaps matches TRBD1 (5 bases). This CDR3 has 13 residues. Trimming took 4 bases from V and 4 from J, leaving 9 bases between them. The germline V gene has CDR1 SGHRS and CDR2 YFSETQ. The CDR3 loop is CASSGDPNQPQHF. CDR3 nucleotides: TGCGCCAGCAGCGGGGACCCAAATCAGCCCCAGCATTTT.

The gene calls are TRBV9 and TRBJ2-7; D remains unclear. The CDR3 has 12 amino acids. The germline CDR1 and CDR2 sequences are SGDLS and YYNGEE. The V gene lost 1 base and the J gene lost 6 bases, with 8 bases spanning the gap. The CDR3 loop reads CASSVSSGEQYF. The CDR3 coding sequence is TGTGCCAGCAGCGTAAGCAGTGGCGAGCAGTACTTC.

CDR3 loop: CASSIPGARTDTQYF. The CDR3 DNA is TGTGCCAGCAGCATTCCGGGCGCTCGCACAGATACGCAGTATTTT. The chain couples TRBV5-8 to TRBJ2-3; no clear D. The CDR3 has 15 residues. The V end lost 4 bases, the J end lost 1 base, and 13 bases lay between the germline ends. Germline V gene sequence: CDR1 SGHTS, CDR2 YDEGEE.

Comments on this clone: The same CDR3 is also encoded by other DNA sequences in this sample. The rearrangement links TRBV2 to TRBJ1-1; a weak D match, TRBD1 (6 bases). The CDR3 spans 12 residues. Germline values: CDR1 SNHLY, CDR2 FYNNEI. V lost 3 bases to trimming and J lost 4 bases, with 6 bases between them. The CDR3 sequence is CASSDRGTEAFF. CDR3 in DNA: TGTGCCAGCAGTGACAGGGGCACTGAAGCTTTCTTT.

This clone is a singleton in its sample. The chain has TRBV20-1 and TRBJ2-5, with no clear D. The germline CDR1 and CDR2 sequences are DFQATT and SNEGSKA (reference sequence). The CDR3 contains 11 residues. Between the trimmed V and J ends, which lost 6 bases and 7 bases, there was a span of 12 bases. The CDR3 region has the DNA TGCAGTGCCACCGCCCCAGGGACCCAGTACTTC. Translating gives CSATAPGTQYF.

J is TRBJ2-2 and V is TRBV14; no definite D call. V was cut by 0 bases and J by 3 bases, with 5 bases left in between. CDR3 length equals 14 residues. From germline, CDR1 is SGHDN and CDR2 FVKESK. The CDR3 reads CASSQDWDTGELFF. CDR3 coding DNA: TGTGCCAGCAGCCAAGATTGGGACACCGGGGAGCTGTTTTTT.

This sequence joins TRBV9 and TRBJ2-1, with 7 bases aligning to TRBD2. CDR3 length equals 14 residues. CDR1 SGDLS and CDR2 YYNGEE come from the germline V gene. After removal of 4 bases from V and 4 bases from J, the junction contained 5 bases not matched to a gene. The CDR3 DNA follows: TGTGCCAGCAGCATCAGCGGGATTTACAATGAGCAGTTCTTC. Translation: CASSISGIYNEQFF.

This sequence joins TRBV19 and TRBJ1-1; tentative D call: TRBD1 (6 bases). V lost 4 bases and J lost 1, with 10 bases in between. This CDR3 is built from 14 residues. From germline, CDR1 is LNHDA and CDR2 SQIVND (reference sequence). As DNA, the CDR3 is TGTGCCAGTAGTAGGGGGGCGGGGAACACTGAAGCTTTCTTT. Translating gives CASSRGAGNTEAFF.

V gene TRBV18 combines with J gene TRBJ2-2, with D tentatively TRBD1 (6 bases). Trimming took off 2 bases at V and 9 bases at J, with 13 bases between the two ends. Germline CDR1 is KGHSH and CDR2 is LQKENI. This CDR3 is built from 14 residues. DNA of the CDR3: TGTGCCAGCTCACCAATCGCACAGGGACGGGAGCTGTTTTTT. This sequence encodes CASSPIAQGRELFF.

Here the CDR3 reads CASSLGGLAGGVADTQYF. CDR3 DNA: TGTGCCAGCAGCTTAGGAGGGCTAGCGGGAGGGGTCGCAGATACGCAGTATTTT. This sequence joins TRBV7-8 and TRBJ2-3, with TRBD2 identical over 12 bases. Germline V gene data show CDR1 as SGHVS and CDR2 as FQNEAQ. Germline trimming cut 1 base from V and 4 bases from J; bases unmatched to any gene: 9. The CDR3 is 18 amino acids.

The rearrangement uses TRBV7-6 and TRBJ1-3, with D unresolved. V lost 5 bases and J lost 4, with 15 bases in between. There are 15 residues in the CDR3. Germline CDR1 SGHVS, CDR2 FNYEAQ. CDR3 nucleotides: TGTGCCAGCAGCCCCGCAGCTGCGGGAGGAAACACCATATATTTT. Its protein is CASSPAAAGGNTIYF.

J is TRBJ1-5 and V is TRBV5-8; no firm D call. This CDR3 has 12 residues. Germline assignment: CDR1 SGHTS and CDR2 YDEGEE. V was cut by 0 bases and J by 9 bases, with 7 bases left in between. The CDR3 DNA reads TGTGCCAGCAGCTTGGCACTCGGGCCCCAGCATTTT. Protein product: CASSLALGPQHF.